One and the same sample provided the 10 T cell receptor beta chains below, sequenced in a study of T cell responses to AZD1222 COVID-19 vaccine. Method: immunoSEQ multiplex PCR; TCRdb's copy keeps in-frame clones and lacks some. Of about 180,000 clones listed, around 88% are singletons. The material sequenced was peripheral blood, taken on day 0 of AZD1222 vaccination. These receptor sequences come from an adult in good health.

V gene TRBV4-1 combines with J gene TRBJ2-5, with D possibly matching TRBD2 (6 bases). Germline loops: CDR1 MGHRA, CDR2 YSYEKL. The ends were cut back, 4 bases at V and 0 bases at J, with 12 bases in the middle. CDR3 size: 15 residues. In nucleotides, the CDR3 is TGCGCCAGCAGCCTAGGGCCGGGGGACCAAGAGACCCAGTACTTC. Amino acid sequence: CASSLGPGDQETQYF.

The chain combines TRBV18 with TRBJ2-4, with a tentative D call TRBD1 (6 bases). V shed 3 bases and J shed 0 bases, with 12 bases lying between them. This CDR3 spans 16 amino acids. In germline, CDR1 is KGHSH, CDR2 LQKENI. The CDR3 region is CASSPTGPLAKNIQYF. CDR3 coding DNA: TGTGCCAGCTCACCTACAGGGCCACTAGCCAAAAACATTCAGTACTTC.

The chain links TRBV29-1 to TRBJ2-1; 9 bases are a match to TRBD1. V trimming: 3 bases; J trimming: 5 bases; junction bases outside the gene matches: 5. The CDR3 consists of 14 residues. Germline CDR1 SQVTM, CDR2 ANQGSEA. CDR3 coding DNA: TGCAGCGTTGATAAGGGACAGGGCCACAATGAGCAGTTCTTC. It translates to CSVDKGQGHNEQFF.

The chain joins TRBV10-3 to TRBJ2-7; the match to TRBD1 covers 11 bases. Trimming took 10 bases from V and 1 from J; bases not matched to a gene: 6. Germline V gene data show CDR1 as ENHRY and CDR2 as SYGVKD. This CDR3 has 14 residues. Here the CDR3 reads CATVGQGASYEQYF. The CDR3 DNA reads TGTGCCACCGTAGGACAGGGGGCTTCCTACGAGCAGTACTTC.

The chain has TRBV11-1 and TRBJ2-7, with D perhaps TRBD1 (5 bases). This CDR3 has 14 residues. Germline values: CDR1 SGHAT, CDR2 FQDESV (reference sequence). Trimming stripped 5 bases from V and 2 bases from J, with 13 bases between. CDR3 loop: CASSQGVGPYEQYF. CDR3 in DNA: TGTGCCAGCAGCCAAGGGGTGGGGCCCTACGAGCAGTACTTC.

The V call is TRBV4-1, the J call TRBJ2-1; D call uncertain. CDR3 length: 12 amino acids. CDR1 and CDR2 from the germline V gene are MGHRA and YSYEKL. The V end lost 1 base, the J end lost 10 bases, and 8 bases lay between the germline ends. This chain's CDR3 is CASSQGRPEQFF. The CDR3 coding sequence is TGCGCCAGCAGCCAAGGACGTCCAGAGCAGTTCTTC.

The genes are TRBV5-4 and TRBJ1-2, with D possibly matching TRBD1 (5 bases). The CDR3 totals 15 residues. Germline-derived CDR1 and CDR2 are SGHNT and YYREEE (reference sequence). Trimming took off 1 base at V and 4 bases at J, with 14 bases between the two ends. The CDR3 coding sequence is TGTGCCAGCAGCTTGAGGGACTCCGACCCCTATGGCTACACCTTC. It specifies CASSLRDSDPYGYTF.

CDR3 sequence: CASSLEAGGPTEQFF. The CDR3 DNA is TGTGCCAGCAGCTTAGAAGCGGGGGGGCCGACTGAGCAGTTCTTC. The V call is TRBV11-2, the J call TRBJ2-1, with 10 bases lining up with TRBD2. The junction had 5 bases not matched to a gene; V was cut back by 0 bases and J by 9 bases. CDR1 SGHAT and CDR2 FQNNGV come from the germline V gene. This CDR3 comprises 15 residues.

This rearrangement joins TRBV2 to TRBJ1-1; D unclear. The V gene's germline CDR1 is SNHLY and CDR2 FYNNEI. V gave up 2 bases and J gave up 1 base, with 11 bases separating them. The CDR3 runs 15 residues. In nucleotides, the CDR3 is TGTGCCAGCAGTGAAAGGGCGGTCGGGAACACTGAAGCTTTCTTT. Translation gives CASSERAVGNTEAFF.

The genes are TRBV21-1 and TRBJ2-3. TRBV21-1 is tagged as a pseudogene. The CDR3 runs to 15 residues. The DNA of the CDR3 is TGTGCCAGCAGCGGTAGGGACGGGGGCACAGATACGCAGTATTTT. Its translation: CASSGRDGGTDTQYF.